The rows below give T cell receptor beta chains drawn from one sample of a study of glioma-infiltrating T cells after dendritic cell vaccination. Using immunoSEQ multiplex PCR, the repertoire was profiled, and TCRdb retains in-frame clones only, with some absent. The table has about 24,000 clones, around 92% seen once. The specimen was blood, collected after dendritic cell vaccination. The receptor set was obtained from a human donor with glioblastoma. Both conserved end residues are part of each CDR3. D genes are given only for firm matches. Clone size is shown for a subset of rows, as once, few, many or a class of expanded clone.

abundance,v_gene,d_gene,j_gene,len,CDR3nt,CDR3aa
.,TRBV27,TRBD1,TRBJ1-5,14,TGTGCCAGCAGTCCGGGACAGGGGAATCAGCCCCAGCATTTT,CASSPGQGNQPQHF
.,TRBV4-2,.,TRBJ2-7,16,TGTGCCAGCAGCCAAGGGGAAGACTCGAGGGTCTACGAGCAGTACTTC,CASSQGEDSRVYEQYF
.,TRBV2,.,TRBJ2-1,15,TGTGCCAGCGCCATCCCAGGGATCTCCTACAATGAGCAGTTCTTC,CASAIPGISYNEQFF
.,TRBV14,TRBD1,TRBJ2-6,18,TGTGCCAGCAGCCGAACCGGGACAGAACTTTCTGGGGCCAACGTCCTGACTTTC,CASSRTGTELSGANVLTF
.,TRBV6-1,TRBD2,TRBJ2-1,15,TGTGCCAGCAGTGAGCCGGGACTAGCTCGCCAGGGGCAGTTCTTC,CASSEPGLARQGQFF
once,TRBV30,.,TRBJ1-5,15,TGTGCCTGGAGTGGACGGCAGGGGAGCAATCAGCCCCAGCATTTT,CAWSGRQGSNQPQHF
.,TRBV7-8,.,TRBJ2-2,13,TGTGCCAGCAGCTTACTAAAAGCGGGGGAGCTGTTTTTT,CASSLLKAGELFF
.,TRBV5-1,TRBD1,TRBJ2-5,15,TGCGCCAGCAGCTTGGGACAGGGGTACCAAGAGACCCAGTACTTC,CASSLGQGYQETQYF
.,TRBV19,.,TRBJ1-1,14,TGTGCCAGTAGTAAGGAGACCGCGAACACTGAAGCTTTCTTT,CASSKETANTEAFF
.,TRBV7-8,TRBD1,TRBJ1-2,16,TGTGCCAGCAGCATAGTCCCCGGGACAGGGGTCTATGGCTACACCTTC,CASSIVPGTGVYGYTF
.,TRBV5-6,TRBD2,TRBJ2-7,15,TGTGCCAGCAGACCCCTCCGACTAGCGGGGGTTGAGCAGTACTTC,CASRPLRLAGVEQYF
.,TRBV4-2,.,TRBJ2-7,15,TGTGCCAGCAGCTATGGGATTGGTCAGGGGTACGAGCAGTACTTC,CASSYGIGQGYEQYF
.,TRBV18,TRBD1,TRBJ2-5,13,TGTGCCAGCTCAAGGGGGACAGGGGAAGGGCAGTACTTC,CASSRGTGEGQYF
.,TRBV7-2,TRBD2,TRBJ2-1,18,TGTGCCAGCAGCTTAGAGTCGGGACTAGAGGGTTCCTACAATGAGCAGTTCTTC,CASSLESGLEGSYNEQFF
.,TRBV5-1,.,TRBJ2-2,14,TGCGCCAGCAGCTTGGCCGCAGGGACCGGGGAGCTGTTTTTT,CASSLAAGTGELFF
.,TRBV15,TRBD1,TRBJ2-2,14,TGTGCCACCAGCAGAAGACAGGGCACCGGGGAGCTGTTTTTT,CATSRRQGTGELFF
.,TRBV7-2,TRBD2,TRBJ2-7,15,TGTGCCAGCAGCTTAGTGGGGACTAGCTTAAGCGAGCAGTACTTC,CASSLVGTSLSEQYF
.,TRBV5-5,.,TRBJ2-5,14,TGTGCCAGCAGCTTCAGGGTAGGTTCGGAGACCCAGTACTTC,CASSFRVGSETQYF
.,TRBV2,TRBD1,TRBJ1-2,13,TGTGCCAGCACGGGACAGGGATTCCATGGCTACACCTTC,CASTGQGFHGYTF
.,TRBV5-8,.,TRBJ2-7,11,TGTGCCAGCAGCTTGGCCTACGAGCAGTACTTC,CASSLAYEQYF
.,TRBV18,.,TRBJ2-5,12,TGTGCCAGCTCACAACAGGGAGAGACCCAGTACTTC,CASSQQGETQYF
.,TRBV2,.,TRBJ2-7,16,TGTGCCAGCAGTGAACCCGAGCAGGGGGGTGTGGACGAGCAGTACTTC,CASSEPEQGGVDEQYF
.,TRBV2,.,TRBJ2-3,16,TGTGCCAGCAGGGAAAGCTCAGGGTTGGGCACAGATACGCAGTATTTT,CASRESSGLGTDTQYF
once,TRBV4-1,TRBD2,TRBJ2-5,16,TGCGCCAGCAGCCCAAGACTAGCGGGGGACCAAGAGACCCAGTACTTC,CASSPRLAGDQETQYF
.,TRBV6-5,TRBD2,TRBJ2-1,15,TGTGCCAGCAGAATAGCGGGGGGTAGTTACAATGAGCAGTTCTTC,CASRIAGGSYNEQFF
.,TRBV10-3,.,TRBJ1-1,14,TGTGCCATCAGTGACAGGGGATCCAACACTGAAGCTTTCTTT,CAISDRGSNTEAFF
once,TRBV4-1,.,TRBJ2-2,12,TGCGCCAGCAGCCAGGGCCTCGGGGAGCTGTTTTTT,CASSQGLGELFF